The 21 T cell receptor beta chains reported below all come from one sample, sequenced in a study of shared clonotypes between healthy human individuals. Sequencing used immunoSEQ multiplex PCR; TCRdb keeps in-frame clones, though not all of them. The sample shows roughly 2.5 million clones, around 90% of them seen only once. The sequenced sample was naive CD4+ T cells sorted from blood. As to subset: CD45RA+ positively selected. The receptors derive from a young man in good health.

The V call is TRBV10-3, the J call TRBJ2-1; possibly TRBD2 for D (6 bases). This CDR3 has 16 residues. Germline CDR1 and CDR2: ENHRY and SYGVKD. Deletions cut 4 bases from V and 0 bases from J, with 13 bases between. The CDR3 nucleotides read TGTGCCATCAGTGGGATAGCGACTAGCTCCTACAATGAGCAGTTCTTC. Protein product: CAISGIATSSYNEQFF.

This rearrangement joins TRBV6-5 to TRBJ2-7; 8 bases align to TRBD1. Germline CDR1 and CDR2: MNHEY and SVGAGI. This CDR3 comprises 16 residues. V trimming: 0 bases; J trimming: 3 bases; junction bases outside the gene matches: 7. CDR3 amino acids: CASSYSRAGGLYEQYF. The CDR3 DNA reads TGTGCCAGCAGTTACTCGAGGGCAGGGGGCCTCTACGAGCAGTACTTC.

This clone has just one count. V and J are TRBV7-3 and TRBJ2-3, with no clear D. Germline CDR1 reads SGHTA; CDR2 reads FQGTGA. V shed 3 bases and J shed 0 bases, with 22 bases lying between them. CDR3 length equals 19 residues. DNA of the CDR3: TGTGCCAGCAGCTTTTTCCCCTCGGATCGACAAGCTAGCACAGATACGCAGTATTTT. It codes for CASSFFPSDRQASTDTQYF.

The J gene is TRBJ1-1, the V gene TRBV7-2; 9 nucleotides agree with TRBD1. The CDR3 loop spans 14 amino acids. V gave up 8 bases and J gave up 6 bases; unmatched junction bases: 10. Germline V gene lookup returns CDR1 SGHTA and CDR2 FQGNSA. This CDR3 reads CASGRDRVRSEAFF. The CDR3 region has the DNA TGTGCCAGCGGTAGGGACAGGGTGAGATCTGAAGCTTTCTTT.

The chain links TRBV2 to TRBJ2-3, with 8 bases lining up with TRBD2. With V trimmed by 8 bases and J by 2 bases, 6 bases remained unmatched. The CDR3 consists of 14 residues. The germline V gene encodes CDR1 SNHLY and CDR2 FYNNEI. CDR3 loop: CASSLGRATDTQYF. As DNA, the CDR3 is TGTGCCAGCTCCCTCGGGAGGGCCACAGATACGCAGTATTTT.

This clone occurred a few times. This chain connects TRBV7-2 to TRBJ2-5; D is perhaps TRBD2 (6 bases). V was trimmed by 6 bases and J by 4 bases, leaving 12 bases between them. The CDR3 runs to 13 residues. Germline CDR1 and CDR2: SGHTA and FQGNSA. CDR3 in amino acids: CASRIGGTETQYF. The CDR3 bases are TGTGCCAGCAGAATTGGGGGGACAGAGACCCAGTACTTC. Using reference TRBV7-2 and TRBJ2-5 for the parts outside the CDR3, the full variable domain is GAGVSQSPSNKVTEKGKDVELRCDPISGHTALYWYRQSLGQGLEFLIYFQGNSAPDKSGLPSDRFSAERTGGSVSTLTIQRTQQEDSAVYLCASRIGGTETQYFGPGTRLLVL.

The V call is TRBV5-4, the J call TRBJ2-3; the D gene is possibly TRBD1 (6 bases). Deletions cut 3 bases from V and 1 base from J, with 9 bases between. CDR1 and CDR2 from the germline V gene are SGHNT and YYREEE (reference sequence). This CDR3 is 14 amino acids long. DNA of the CDR3: TGTGCCAGCAGCTCCCCAGGGGGCACAGATACGCAGTATTTT. Protein sequence: CASSSPGGTDTQYF.

This sequence joins TRBV11-2 and TRBJ1-2, with D possibly being TRBD1 (6 bases). Germline CDR1 reads SGHAT; CDR2 reads FQNNGV. The CDR3 contains 15 residues. V dropped 0 bases and J dropped 2 bases, with 10 bases sitting between them. The CDR3 loop reads CASSLDYRVNYGYTF. In DNA form, the CDR3 reads TGTGCCAGCAGCTTAGATTACAGGGTGAACTATGGCTACACCTTC.

The J gene is TRBJ1-1, the V gene TRBV4-3; D not resolved. The CDR3 extends over 16 amino acids. Germline CDR1 reads LGHNA; CDR2 reads YSLEER. Trimming stripped 2 bases from V and 3 bases from J, with 16 bases between. DNA of the CDR3: TGCGCCAGCAGCCAATCCACTGGGGAGTGGGACACTGAAGCTTTCTTT. Protein sequence: CASSQSTGEWDTEAFF.

The rearrangement joins TRBV30 to TRBJ1-4, with D maybe TRBD1 (6 bases). Trimming cost V 2 bases and J 6 bases, with 13 bases left between them. The CDR3 runs to 14 residues. Germline CDR1 is GTSNPN and CDR2 is SVGIG (reference sequence). The CDR3, as DNA: TGTGCCTGGAGTTTCGGAAGGGGGGATGAAAAACTGTTTTTT. It codes for CAWSFGRGDEKLFF.

This chain joins TRBV4-3 and TRBJ1-2; D call uncertain. This CDR3 has 13 residues. The V end lost 0 bases, the J end lost 5 bases, and 7 bases lay between the germline ends. CDR1 LGHNA and CDR2 YSLEER come from the germline V gene. CDR3 in amino acids: CASSQESYYGYTF. The CDR3 DNA reads as TGCGCCAGCAGCCAAGAAAGTTATTATGGCTACACCTTC.

The V and J genes are TRBV28 and TRBJ2-3, with D perhaps matching TRBD1 (5 bases). This CDR3 spans 12 amino acids. V lost 5 bases and J lost 5, with 8 bases in between. CDR1 MDHEN and CDR2 SYDVKM come from the germline V gene. The DNA of the CDR3 is TGTGCCAGCAGTCTCAGGGAAGATACGCAGTATTTT. It is translated as CASSLREDTQYF.

The CDR3: CASRNEGAVTEAFF. For the CDR3, the DNA is TGCGCCAGCAGAAACGAGGGGGCGGTCACTGAAGCTTTCTTT. The chain links TRBV5-1 to TRBJ1-1, with 7 positions matching TRBD1. Germline lookup yields CDR1 SGHRS and CDR2 YFSETQ. This CDR3 spans 14 amino acids. V lost 5 bases and J lost 4; bases outside the gene matches: 8.

The DNA for the CDR3 is TGTGCCAGCAGTGGGGACAGGGGTCATGAATACTTC. Its translation: CASSGDRGHEYF. This chain links TRBV6-1 with TRBJ2-7; TRBD1 matches 10 bases. Germline values: CDR1 MNHNS, CDR2 SASEGT. V lost 4 bases and J lost 13; bases outside the gene matches: 7. The CDR3 loop spans 12 amino acids.

This clone occurred once. This chain connects TRBV19 to TRBJ1-5, with TRBD1 identical over 7 bases. J gave up 3 bases and V 1 base, and 3 bases lay outside the gene matches. Germline assignment: CDR1 LNHDA and CDR2 SQIVND (reference sequence). This CDR3 has 15 amino acids. The CDR3 protein is CASSIGQGINQPQHF. The CDR3 coding sequence is TGTGCCAGTAGTATAGGACAGGGAATCAATCAGCCCCAGCATTTT.

This chain links TRBV28 with TRBJ2-6; no clear D. Trimming left V 3 bases short and J 2 bases short, with 11 bases between. This CDR3 region has 16 residues. CDR1 and CDR2 from the germline V gene are MDHEN and SYDVKM. The CDR3 sequence: CASSFVGPPGANVLTF. Here the CDR3 DNA reads TGTGCCAGCAGTTTCGTTGGCCCTCCTGGGGCCAACGTCCTGACTTTC.

This rearrangement joins TRBV6-6 to TRBJ1-5; D perhaps matches TRBD1 (6 bases). In germline, CDR1 is MNHNY, CDR2 SVGAGI (reference sequence). Trimming shortened V by 6 bases and J by 6 bases, and 15 bases separated the two germline ends. The CDR3 spans 14 residues. The CDR3 DNA reads TGTGCCAGCAGGCCCCAGGGGCTTAGTCAGCCCCAGCATTTT. This sequence encodes CASRPQGLSQPQHF.

For this clone: This CDR3 is also generated by other DNA sequences in the sample. The chain couples TRBV19 to TRBJ2-2; D gene unclear. CDR3 size: 15 residues. CDR1 and CDR2 from the germline V gene are LNHDA and SQIVND (reference sequence). Trimming cost V 2 bases and J 6 bases, with 13 bases left between them. The CDR3 here is CASSIPGRRAGELFF. The CDR3 bases are TGTGCCAGTAGTATACCGGGCAGACGGGCCGGGGAGCTGTTTTTT.

The chain couples TRBV25-1 to TRBJ1-6; D is uncertain. The CDR3 consists of 13 residues. V was cut by 8 bases and J by 5 bases, with 10 bases left in between. Germline lookup yields CDR1 MGHDK and CDR2 SYGVNS. The CDR3 DNA reads as TGTGCCAGCGCCCCGAACAATAATTCACCCCTCCACTTT. Translation gives CASAPNNNSPLHF.

The chain uses TRBV28 and TRBJ1-1, with a possible D match to TRBD1 (6 bases). V gave up 6 bases and J gave up 2 bases, with 13 bases separating them. The CDR3 contains 14 residues. From germline, CDR1 is MDHEN and CDR2 SYDVKM. CDR3 DNA sequence: TGTGCCAGCAGAGAGAGGGGGGCAAACACTGAAGCTTTCTTT. It yields the protein CASRERGANTEAFF.

The chain couples TRBV7-6 to TRBJ2-3, with D possibly matching TRBD1 (5 bases). Germline V lookup: CDR1 SGHVS, CDR2 FNYEAQ. Trimming removed 0 bases from V and 1 base from J, with 17 bases in between. CDR3 size: 18 residues. CDR3 bases: TGTGCCAGCAGCTTAGCCTCCAGCGCTCTAGGGGGCACAGATACGCAGTATTTT. Protein: CASSLASSALGGTDTQYF.